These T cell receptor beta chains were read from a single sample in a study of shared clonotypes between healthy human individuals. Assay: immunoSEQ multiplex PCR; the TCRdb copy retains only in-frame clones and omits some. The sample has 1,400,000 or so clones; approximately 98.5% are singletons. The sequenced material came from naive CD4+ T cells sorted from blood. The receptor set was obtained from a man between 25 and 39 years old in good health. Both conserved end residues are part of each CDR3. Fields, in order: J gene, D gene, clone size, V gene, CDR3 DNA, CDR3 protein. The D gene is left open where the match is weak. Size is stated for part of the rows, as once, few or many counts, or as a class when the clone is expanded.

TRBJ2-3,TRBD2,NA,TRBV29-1,TGCAGCGTCAGACTAGCGGCTACAGATACGCAGTATTTT,CSVRLAATDTQYF
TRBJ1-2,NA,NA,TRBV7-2,TGTGCCAGCAGCCACCGGACAGCCCGAAACTATGGCTACACCTTC,CASSHRTARNYGYTF
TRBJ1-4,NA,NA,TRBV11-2,TGTGCCAGCAGCTCCCACACCTTGTACTTTCCTAATGAAAAACTGTTTTTT,CASSSHTLYFPNEKLFF
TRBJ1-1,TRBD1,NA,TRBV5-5,TGTGCCAGCAGCCTACGACAGGGGGCGCAGGGAACTGAAGCTTTCTTT,CASSLRQGAQGTEAFF
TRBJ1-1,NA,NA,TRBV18,TGTGCCAGCTCACCAATGGGGAACACTGAAGCTTTCTTT,CASSPMGNTEAFF
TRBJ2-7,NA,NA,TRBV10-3,TGTGCCATCAGTGATTATAGTCCCTACGAGCAGTACTTC,CAISDYSPYEQYF
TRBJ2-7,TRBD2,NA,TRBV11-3,TGTGCCAGCAGCTTAGGTACTAGCGGATCCTACGAGCAGTACTTC,CASSLGTSGSYEQYF
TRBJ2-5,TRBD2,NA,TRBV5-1,TGCGCCAGCAGCTTGACTTTACTAGCGGGAGCCCGAGAGACCCAGTACTTC,CASSLTLLAGARETQYF
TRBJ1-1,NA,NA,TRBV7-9,TGTGCCAGCAGCTTCCCACAGGGGAACACTGAAGCTTTCTTT,CASSFPQGNTEAFF
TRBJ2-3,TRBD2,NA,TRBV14,TGTGCCAGCAGCCAAAATGGTCGGCCGGGACTAGGCAGCACAGATACGCAGTATTTT,CASSQNGRPGLGSTDTQYF
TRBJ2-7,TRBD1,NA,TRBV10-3,TGTGCCATCAGTGTGGACAGGGGGGTCGACGAGCAGTACTTC,CAISVDRGVDEQYF
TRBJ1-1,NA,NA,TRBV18,TGTGCCAGCTCACCATCTTCACTGAACACTGAAGCTTTCTTT,CASSPSSLNTEAFF
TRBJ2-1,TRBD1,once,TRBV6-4,TGTGCCAGCAGTGACGGGACAGTATACAATGAGCAGTTCTTC,CASSDGTVYNEQFF
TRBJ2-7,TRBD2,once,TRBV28,TGTGCCAGCAGTTTAGCGGGAGCCTACGAGCAGTACTTC,CASSLAGAYEQYF
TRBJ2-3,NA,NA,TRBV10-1,TGCGCCAGCAGTTCGGGTACGCGCGCCACAGATACGCAGTATTTT,CASSSGTRATDTQYF
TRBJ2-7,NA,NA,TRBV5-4,TGTGCCAGCAGCTCAACCCTAGGGTCTTCCTACGAGCAGTACTTC,CASSSTLGSSYEQYF